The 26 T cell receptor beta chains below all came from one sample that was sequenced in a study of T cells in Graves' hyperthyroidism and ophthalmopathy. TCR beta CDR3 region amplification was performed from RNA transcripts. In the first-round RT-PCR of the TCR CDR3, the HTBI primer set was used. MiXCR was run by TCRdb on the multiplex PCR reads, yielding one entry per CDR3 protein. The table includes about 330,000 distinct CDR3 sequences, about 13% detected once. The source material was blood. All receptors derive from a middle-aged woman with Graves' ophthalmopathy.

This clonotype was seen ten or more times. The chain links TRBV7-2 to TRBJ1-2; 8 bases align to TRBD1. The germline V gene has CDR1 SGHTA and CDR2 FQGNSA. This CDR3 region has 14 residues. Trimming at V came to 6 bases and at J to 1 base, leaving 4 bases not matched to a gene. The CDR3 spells CASSLTGGNYGYTF. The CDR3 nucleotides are TGTGCCAGCAGTCTCACAGGGGGTAACTATGGCTACACCTTC.

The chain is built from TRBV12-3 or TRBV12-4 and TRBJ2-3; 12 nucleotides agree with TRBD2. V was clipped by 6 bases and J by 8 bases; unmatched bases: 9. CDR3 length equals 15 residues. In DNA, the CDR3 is TGTGCCAGCAGCCGAGCTAGCGGGGGGGGGGGTACGCAGTATTTT. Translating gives CASSRASGGGGTQYF.

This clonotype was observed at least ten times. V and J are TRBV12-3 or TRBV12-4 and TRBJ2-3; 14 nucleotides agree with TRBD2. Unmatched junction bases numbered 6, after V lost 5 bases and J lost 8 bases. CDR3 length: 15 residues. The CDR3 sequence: CASSPGLAGAATQYF. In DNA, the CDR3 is TGTGCCAGCAGTCCGGGACTAGCGGGGGCGGCTACGCAGTATTTT.

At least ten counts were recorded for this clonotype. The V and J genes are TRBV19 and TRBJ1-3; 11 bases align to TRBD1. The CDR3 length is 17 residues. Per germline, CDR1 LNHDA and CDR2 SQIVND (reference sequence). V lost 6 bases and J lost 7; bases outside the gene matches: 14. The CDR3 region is CASSKLGQGAIQNTIYF. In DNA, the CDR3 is TGTGCCAGTAGCAAACTCGGACAGGGGGCAATACAGAACACCATATATTTT.

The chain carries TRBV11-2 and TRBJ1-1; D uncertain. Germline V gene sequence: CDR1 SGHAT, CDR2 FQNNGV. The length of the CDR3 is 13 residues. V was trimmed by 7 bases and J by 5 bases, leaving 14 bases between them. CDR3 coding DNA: TGTGCCAGCACCCTGCGGGTTGAGACTGAAGCTTTCTTT. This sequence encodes CASTLRVETEAFF.

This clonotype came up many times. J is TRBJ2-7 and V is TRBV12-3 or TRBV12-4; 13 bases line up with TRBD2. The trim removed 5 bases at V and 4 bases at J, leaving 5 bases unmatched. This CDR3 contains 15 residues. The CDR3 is CASSGGLAGRYEQYF. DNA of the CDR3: TGTGCCAGCAGTGGGGGACTAGCGGGGCGGTACGAGCAGTACTTC.

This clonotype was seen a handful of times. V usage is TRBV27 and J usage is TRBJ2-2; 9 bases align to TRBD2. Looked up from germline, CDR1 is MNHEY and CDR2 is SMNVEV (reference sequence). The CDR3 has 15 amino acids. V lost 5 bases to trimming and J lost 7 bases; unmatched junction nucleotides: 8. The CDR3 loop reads CASSLRRGGDGELFF. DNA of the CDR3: TGTGCCAGCAGTCTTAGGCGGGGGGGCGACGGGGAGCTGTTTTTT.

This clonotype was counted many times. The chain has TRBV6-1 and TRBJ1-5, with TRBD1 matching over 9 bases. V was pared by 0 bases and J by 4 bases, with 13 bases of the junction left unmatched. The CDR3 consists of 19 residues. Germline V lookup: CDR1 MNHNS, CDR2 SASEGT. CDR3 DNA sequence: TGTGCCAGCAGTGAAGCGCGGGGGACGGCACAGGGGGCTAATCAGCCCCAGCATTTT. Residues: CASSEARGTAQGANQPQHF.

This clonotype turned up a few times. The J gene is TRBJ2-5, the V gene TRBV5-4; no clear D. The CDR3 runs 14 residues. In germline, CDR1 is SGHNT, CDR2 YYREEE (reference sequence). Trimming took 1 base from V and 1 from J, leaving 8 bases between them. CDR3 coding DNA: TGTGCCAGCAGCTTGTTACAGATCCAAGAGACCCAGTACTTC. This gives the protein CASSLLQIQETQYF. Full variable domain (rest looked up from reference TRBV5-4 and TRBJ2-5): ETGVTQSPTHLIKTRGQQVTLRCSSQSGHNTVSWYQQALGQGPQFIFQYYREEENGRGNFPPRFSGLQFPNYSSELNVNALELDDSALYLCASSLLQIQETQYFGPGTRLLVL.

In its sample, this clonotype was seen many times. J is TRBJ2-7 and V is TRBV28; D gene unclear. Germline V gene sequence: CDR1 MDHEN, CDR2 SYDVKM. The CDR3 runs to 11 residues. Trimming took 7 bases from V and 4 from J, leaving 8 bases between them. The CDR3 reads CASTTEYEQYF. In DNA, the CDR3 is TGTGCCAGCACGACCGAGTACGAGCAGTACTTC.

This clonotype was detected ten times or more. For the CDR3, the DNA is TGCAGCGTTGTACTAGTCAATGAGCAGTTCTTC. This codes for CSVVLVNEQFF. The rearrangement joins TRBV29-1 to TRBJ2-1; TRBD2 might be the D (5 bases). The CDR3 spans 11 residues. Trimming took off 4 bases at V and 6 bases at J, with 7 bases between the two ends. Germline values: CDR1 SQVTM, CDR2 ANQGSEA.

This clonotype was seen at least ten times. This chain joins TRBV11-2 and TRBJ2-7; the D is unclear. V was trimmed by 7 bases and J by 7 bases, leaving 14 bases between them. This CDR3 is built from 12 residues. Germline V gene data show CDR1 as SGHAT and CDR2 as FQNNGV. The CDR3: CASTSDAREQYF. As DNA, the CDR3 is TGTGCCAGCACCTCAGACGCGAGGGAGCAGTACTTC.

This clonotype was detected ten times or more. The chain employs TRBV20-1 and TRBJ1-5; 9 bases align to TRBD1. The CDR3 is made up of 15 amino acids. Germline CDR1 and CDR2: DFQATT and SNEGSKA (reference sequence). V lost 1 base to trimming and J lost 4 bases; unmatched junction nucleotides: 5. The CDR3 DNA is TGCAGTGCTAGAGGGGGGGGGACAGGGAATCAGCCCCAGCATTTT. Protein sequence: CSARGGGTGNQPQHF.

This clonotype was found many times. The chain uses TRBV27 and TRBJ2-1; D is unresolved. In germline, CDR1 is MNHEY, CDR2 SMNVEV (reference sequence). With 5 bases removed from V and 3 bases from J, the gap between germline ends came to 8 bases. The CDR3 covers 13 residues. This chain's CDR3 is CASSRVHYNEQFF. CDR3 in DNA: TGTGCCAGCAGTCGGGTCCACTACAATGAGCAGTTCTTC.

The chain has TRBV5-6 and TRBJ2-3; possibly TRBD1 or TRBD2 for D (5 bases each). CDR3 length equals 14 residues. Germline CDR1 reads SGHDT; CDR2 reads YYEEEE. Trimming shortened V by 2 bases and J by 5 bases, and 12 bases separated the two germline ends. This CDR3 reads CASSFSGTEDTQYF. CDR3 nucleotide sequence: TGTGCCAGCAGCTTTTCAGGGACGGAAGATACGCAGTATTTT. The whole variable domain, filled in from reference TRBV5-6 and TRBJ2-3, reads DAGVTQSPTHLIKTRGQQVTLRCSPKSGHDTVSWYQQALGQGPQFIFQYYEEEERQRGNFPDRFSGHQFPNYSSELNVNALLLGDSALYLCASSFSGTEDTQYFGPGTRLTVL.

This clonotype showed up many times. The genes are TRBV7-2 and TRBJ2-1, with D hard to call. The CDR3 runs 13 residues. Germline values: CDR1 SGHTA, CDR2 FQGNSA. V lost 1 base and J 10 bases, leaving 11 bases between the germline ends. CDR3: CASSLGFLLEQFF. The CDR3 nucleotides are TGTGCCAGCAGCTTAGGTTTCCTCCTCGAGCAGTTCTTC.

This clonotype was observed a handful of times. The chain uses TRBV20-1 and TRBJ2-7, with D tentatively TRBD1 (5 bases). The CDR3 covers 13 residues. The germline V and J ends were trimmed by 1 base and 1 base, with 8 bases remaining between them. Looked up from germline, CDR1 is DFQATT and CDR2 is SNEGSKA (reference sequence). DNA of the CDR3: TGCAGTGCTAGAGGGACAAGATCCTACGAGCAGTACTTC. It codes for CSARGTRSYEQYF.

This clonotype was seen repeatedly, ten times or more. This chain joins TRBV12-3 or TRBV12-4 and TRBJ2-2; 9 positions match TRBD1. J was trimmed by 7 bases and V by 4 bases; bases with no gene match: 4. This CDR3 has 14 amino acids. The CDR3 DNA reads TGTGCCAGCAGTTCGACAGGGGGGCTCGGGGAGCTGTTTTTT. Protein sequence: CASSSTGGLGELFF.

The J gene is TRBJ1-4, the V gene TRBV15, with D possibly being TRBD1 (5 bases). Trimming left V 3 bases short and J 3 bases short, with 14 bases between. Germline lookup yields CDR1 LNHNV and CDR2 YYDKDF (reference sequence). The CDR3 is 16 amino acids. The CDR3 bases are TGTGCCACCAGCAGTGATAGGTGGGGGTCTAATGAAAAACTGTTTTTT. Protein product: CATSSDRWGSNEKLFF. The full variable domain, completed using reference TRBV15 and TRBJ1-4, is DAMVIQNPRYQVTQFGKPVTLSCSQTLNHNVMYWYQQKSSQAPKLLFHYYDKDFNNEADTPDNFQSRRPNTSFCFLDIRSPGLGDTAMYLCATSSDRWGSNEKLFFGSGTQLSVL.

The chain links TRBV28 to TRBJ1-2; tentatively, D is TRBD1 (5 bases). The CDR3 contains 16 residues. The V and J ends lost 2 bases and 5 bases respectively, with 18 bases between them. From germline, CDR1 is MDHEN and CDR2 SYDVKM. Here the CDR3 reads CASSLPYIDRRYGYTF. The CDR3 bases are TGTGCCAGCAGTTTACCCTATATAGACAGACGTTATGGCTACACCTTC.

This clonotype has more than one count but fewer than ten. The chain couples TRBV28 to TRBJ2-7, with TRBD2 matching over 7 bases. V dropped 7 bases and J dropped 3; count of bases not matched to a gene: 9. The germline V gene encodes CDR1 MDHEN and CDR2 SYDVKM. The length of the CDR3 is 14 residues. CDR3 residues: CASTPGTTNYEQYF. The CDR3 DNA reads TGTGCCAGCACCCCCGGGACTACCAACTACGAGCAGTACTTC.

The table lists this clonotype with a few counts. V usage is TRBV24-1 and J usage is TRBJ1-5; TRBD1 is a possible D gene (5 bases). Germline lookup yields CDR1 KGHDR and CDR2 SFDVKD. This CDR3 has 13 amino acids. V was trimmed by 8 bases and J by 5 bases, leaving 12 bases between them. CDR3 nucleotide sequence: TGTGCCACCACTCAGGGCCCCGATCAGCCCCAGCATTTT. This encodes CATTQGPDQPQHF.

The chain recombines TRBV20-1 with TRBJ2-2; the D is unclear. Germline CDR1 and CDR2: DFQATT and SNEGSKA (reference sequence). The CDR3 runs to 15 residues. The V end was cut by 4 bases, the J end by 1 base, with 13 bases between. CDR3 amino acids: CSATLGWRNTGELFF. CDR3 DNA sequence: TGCAGTGCTACGCTAGGATGGCGGAACACCGGGGAGCTGTTTTTT.

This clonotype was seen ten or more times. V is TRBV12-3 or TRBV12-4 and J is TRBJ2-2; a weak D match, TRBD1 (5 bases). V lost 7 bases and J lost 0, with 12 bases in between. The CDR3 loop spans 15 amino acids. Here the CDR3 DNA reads TGTGCCAGCAATAACGACAGACCGAACACCGGGGAGCTGTTTTTT. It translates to CASNNDRPNTGELFF.

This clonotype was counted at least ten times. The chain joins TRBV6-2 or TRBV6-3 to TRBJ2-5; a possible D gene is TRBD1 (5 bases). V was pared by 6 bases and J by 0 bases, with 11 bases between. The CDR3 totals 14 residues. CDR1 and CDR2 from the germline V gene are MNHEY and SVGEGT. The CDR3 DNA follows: TGTGCCAGCAGCCCGGACACTTACCAAGAGACCCAGTACTTC. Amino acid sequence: CASSPDTYQETQYF.

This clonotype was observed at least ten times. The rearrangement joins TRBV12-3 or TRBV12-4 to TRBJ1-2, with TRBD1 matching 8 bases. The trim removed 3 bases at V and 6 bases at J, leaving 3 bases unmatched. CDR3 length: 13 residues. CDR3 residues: CASSFQGADGYTF. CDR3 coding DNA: TGTGCCAGCAGTTTCCAGGGGGCTGATGGCTACACCTTC.